This TCR beta chain stems from a study of blood T cell repertoires in COVID-19. From germline, CDR1 is KGHSH and CDR2 LQKENI. V lost 1 base, J lost 0 bases, and 12 bases stayed unmatched. CDR3 length: 19 amino acids. Repertoires were generated with immunoSEQ multiplex PCR, while TCRdb's copy carries only in-frame clones and drops some. The sample gives roughly 200,000 clones, about 78% of which show up once; 4.5% to 7% is in the top ten. The sequenced material came from peripheral blood. The clonotype was recovered from a woman between 65 and 79 years old with acute or convalescent COVID-19. The chain uses TRBV18 and TRBJ2-5, with 9 bases that match TRBD2. This chain's CDR3 is CASSPRLAGTWGYQETQYF. CDR3 nucleotides: TGTGCCAGCTCACCACGCCTAGCGGGAACGTGGGGGTACCAAGAGACCCAGTACTTC.